This T cell receptor (beta chain) was identified in a study of identical twins (dated by TCRdb to 2016 to 2017). A note on the overall study: To test whether fetal clonotypes persist, the study used deep sequencing on TCR alpha and beta repertoires from monozygotic twins, unrelated adults of various ages, and cord blood. To rule out contamination, replicate twin experiments were performed at different times with different library preparation protocols. Findings and caveats that apply to the study as a whole: Fewer insertions were carried by abundant cord blood beta clonotypes, a similar but weaker trend appeared in young adult naive repertoires, and no such trend appeared in memory repertoires. In monozygotic twins, out-of-frame TCR alpha sharing was systematically underestimated by recombination models, although the models agreed with sharing between unrelated individuals. Excess twin sharing in beta out-of-frame sequences was weaker because fewer shared sequences lowered the signal-to-noise ratio. Because the same donors could not be followed over many years, the conclusions depended on cross-sectional statistical analysis. Invariant T cells such as MAIT and iNKT could partly confound zero-insertion analyses, although diverse VJ usage argued against such confounding for most clonotypes. Compared with coincidental sharing between unrelated individuals, out-of-frame TCR alpha sequences shared between twins showed an excess of sequences with low generation probability.

Only healthy Caucasian donors were included. The twin cohort comprised three pairs of female monozygotic twins, all aged about 18 to 29 years. Positive isolation kits from Invitrogen were used to isolate CD4+ and CD8+ T cell populations. V and J lose 6 bases and 3 bases, and a span of 9 bases separates them. Taken from cysteine to phenylalanine, the CDR3 has 14 residues. The CDR3 DNA has 42 bases and is translated from base 1. Sequences MDHEN (CDR1) and SYDVKM (CDR2) are obtained from the germline V gene. On this clonotype itself: The clone's antigen remains unknown. Per-nucleotide qualities are absent, and no much larger clonotype sits a single base away.

Libraries were constructed by 5' RACE. These reads were obtained on an Illumina HiSeq 2000. Template switching added a universal primer binding site, and the final cDNA carried a unique molecular identifier that allowed TCR cDNA molecules to be counted accurately. Specific primers in the conserved constant-segment region were used to synthesize first-strand cDNA for TCR alpha and beta chains. Each cDNA library was double barcoded, with a SMART-Mk sample barcode plus Illumina barcodes, to control for contamination. TruSeq adapter sequences along with Illumina sample barcodes were introduced in two successive PCR steps. The Illumina HiSeq platform was used with custom primers to sequence TCR alpha and beta cDNA libraries. The authors' pipeline ran thus. MiGEC was used to process raw reads and extract unique molecular identifiers, and MiXCR was used to find CDR3 positions. For each individual, recombination models were inferred using an EM algorithm with the repgenHMM and IGoR tools. The tcR package in R was used for shared clonotype analysis, with sharing normalized by the product of cloneset sizes. To study raw recombination without the effects of thymic and clonal selection, out-of-frame nonproductive sequences were analyzed. The raw public reads went through TCRdb reprocessing: fastp at Q25, MiXCR clone calling, in-frame beta chains kept. Each entry merges the rows of one CDR3 protein and shows their most common DNA and genes. For this entry, the V and J calls and clone size follow TCRdb and not the study's own pipeline. The sample table shows about 530,000 distinct CDR3 sequences, and 12% to 15% are seen once. The ten biggest clones cover about 0.4% of the sample.

The sample also formed part of further work on yellow fever vaccine responses in identical twins. As the second paper documents: According to the authors, the vaccine-induced T cell response in identical twins seemed to be partly convergent and partly specific to each individual. In the study, vaccine-responding T cell clones were precisely tracked in identical twins.

This clonotype originated in a woman aged 18-29 years in good health. The material sequenced was CD4+ T cells sorted from blood. The chain uses TRBV28 and TRBJ2-6; the D segment cannot be called with confidence. The CDR3 has the sequence CASRGSNGANVLTF. The sequenced DNA: TGTGCCAGCAGGGGCAGTAATGGGGCCAACGTCCTGACTTTC.